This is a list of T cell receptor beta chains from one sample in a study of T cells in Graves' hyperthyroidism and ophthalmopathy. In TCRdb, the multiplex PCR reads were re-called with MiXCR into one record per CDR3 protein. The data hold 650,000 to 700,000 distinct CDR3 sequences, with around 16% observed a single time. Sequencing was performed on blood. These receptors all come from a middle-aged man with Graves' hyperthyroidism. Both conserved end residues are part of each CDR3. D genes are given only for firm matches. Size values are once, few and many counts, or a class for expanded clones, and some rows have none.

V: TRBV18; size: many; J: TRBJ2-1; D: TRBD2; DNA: TGTGCCAGCTCATCGACTAGCGGCACAGACAATGAGCAGTTCTTC; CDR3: CASSSTSGTDNEQFF
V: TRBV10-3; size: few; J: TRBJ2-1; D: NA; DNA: TGTGCCATCAGTGAGTCGCGGGGCCGGGGCTCCTACAATGAGCAGTTCTTC; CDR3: CAISESRGRGSYNEQFF
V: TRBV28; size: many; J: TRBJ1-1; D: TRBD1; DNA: TGTGCCAGCAGTTCCCCTCGAGGACAGGGTTCGATGAACACTGAAGCTTTCTTT; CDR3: CASSSPRGQGSMNTEAFF
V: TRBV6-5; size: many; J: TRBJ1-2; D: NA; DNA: TGTGCCAGCAGTTACGGCCCGGGCGTAGTCTATGGCTACACCTTC; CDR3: CASSYGPGVVYGYTF
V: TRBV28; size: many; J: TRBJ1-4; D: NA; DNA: TGTGCCAGCAGTTTACTTAATGAAAAACTGTTTTTT; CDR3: CASSLLNEKLFF
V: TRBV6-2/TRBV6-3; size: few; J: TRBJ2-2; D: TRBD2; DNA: TGTGCCAGCAGTTCCGGGACTAGCGGGAGTAGCGGGGAGCTGTTTTTT; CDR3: CASSSGTSGSSGELFF
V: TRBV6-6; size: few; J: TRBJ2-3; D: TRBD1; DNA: TGTGCCAGCAGTTACTCGAAGGGGACAGCCAAAAGCACAGATACGCAGTATTTT; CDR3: CASSYSKGTAKSTDTQYF
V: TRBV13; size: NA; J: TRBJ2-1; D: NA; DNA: TGTGCCAGCAGCTTAGTCGGCAGTGCTGAGCAGTTCTTC; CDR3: CASSLVGSAEQFF
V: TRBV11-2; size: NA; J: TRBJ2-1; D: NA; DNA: TGTGCCAGCAACTTAGAACGCCAGGACACCTACAATGAGCAGTTCTTC; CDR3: CASNLERQDTYNEQFF
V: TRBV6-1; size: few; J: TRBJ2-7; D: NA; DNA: TGCGCCAGCAGTACAGGGTTAGCCCGGATGGACGAGCAGTACTTC; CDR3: CASSTGLARMDEQYF
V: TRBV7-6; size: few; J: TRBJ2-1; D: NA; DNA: TGTGCCAGCAGCTTAGACGGGCCGAGCTCCTACAATGAGCAGTTCTTC; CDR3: CASSLDGPSSYNEQFF
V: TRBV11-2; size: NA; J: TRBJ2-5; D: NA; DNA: TGTGCCAGCAGCTTAGAAGTTGGCCGGGAGACCCAGTACTTC; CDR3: CASSLEVGRETQYF
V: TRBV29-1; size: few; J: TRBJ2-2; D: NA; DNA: TGCGGCGTTGAAGTGGCCAACACCGGGGAGCTGTTTTTT; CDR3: CGVEVANTGELFF
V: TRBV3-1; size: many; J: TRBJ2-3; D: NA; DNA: TGTGCCAGCAGCCAAGACGCTAGCGATAGCACAGATACGCAGTATTTT; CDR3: CASSQDASDSTDTQYF
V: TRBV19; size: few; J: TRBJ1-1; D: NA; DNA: TGTGCCAGTAGGACAGACCTGAACACTGAAGCTTTCTTT; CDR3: CASRTDLNTEAFF
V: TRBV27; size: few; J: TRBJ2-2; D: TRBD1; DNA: TGTGCCAGCAGTTTTGGACAGGGGGCCGGGGAGCTGTTTTTT; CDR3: CASSFGQGAGELFF
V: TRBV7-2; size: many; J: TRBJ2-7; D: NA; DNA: TGTGCCAGCAGCTGGCGGGCGTCCTACGAGCAGTACTTC; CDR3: CASSWRASYEQYF
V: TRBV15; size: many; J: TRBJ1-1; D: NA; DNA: TGTGCCACCAGCAGAGATCGGGGGGGCGGCACTGAAGCTTTCTTT; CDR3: CATSRDRGGGTEAFF
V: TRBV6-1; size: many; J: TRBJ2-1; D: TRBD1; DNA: TGTGCCAGCAGTGAACTAGGGACAGGGGGCGATGAGCAGTTCTTC; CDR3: CASSELGTGGDEQFF
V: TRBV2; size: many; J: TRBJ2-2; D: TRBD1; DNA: TGTGCCAGAAGAGGGGACAGGACCACCGGGGAGCTGTTTTTT; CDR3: CARRGDRTTGELFF
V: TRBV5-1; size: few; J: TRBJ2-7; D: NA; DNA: TGCGCCAGCAGCTTGGACCCGGGGACCCCCTACGAGCAGTACTTC; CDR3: CASSLDPGTPYEQYF
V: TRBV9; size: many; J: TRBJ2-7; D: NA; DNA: TGTGCCAGCAGCCCCCCCATGCTGACAGGCCGGGACTACGAGCAGTACTTC; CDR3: CASSPPMLTGRDYEQYF
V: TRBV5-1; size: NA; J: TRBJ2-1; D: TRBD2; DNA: TGCGCCAGCAGCTTGGTAGCGGGGGGTAACAATGAGCAGTTCTTC; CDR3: CASSLVAGGNNEQFF
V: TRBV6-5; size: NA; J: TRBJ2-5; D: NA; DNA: TGTGCCAGCAGTTCTCCGGGACCCCCTTCGACCCAGTACTTC; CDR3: CASSSPGPPSTQYF
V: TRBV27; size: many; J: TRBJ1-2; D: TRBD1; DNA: TGTGCCAGCAGTTCGGACAGGGGGGCTGGCTACACCTTC; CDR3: CASSSDRGAGYTF
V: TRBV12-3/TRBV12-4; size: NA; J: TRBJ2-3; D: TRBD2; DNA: TGTGCCAGCAGTTTAGACACTCCGGGACTAGCGGGCACAGATACGCAGTATTTT; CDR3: CASSLDTPGLAGTDTQYF
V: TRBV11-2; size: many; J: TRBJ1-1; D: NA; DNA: TGTGCCAGCAGCTCCCGAACTGCTGCCACTGAAGCTTTCTTT; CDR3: CASSSRTAATEAFF
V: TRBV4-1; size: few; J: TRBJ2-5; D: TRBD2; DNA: TGCGCCAGCAGCCAGGCTAGCGGGAGGGTTTCGGAGACCCAGTACTTC; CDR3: CASSQASGRVSETQYF
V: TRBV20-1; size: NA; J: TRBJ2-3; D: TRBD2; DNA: TGCAGTGTGGCGGGAGTTTTCGGACGAAGCACAGATACGCAGTATTTT; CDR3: CSVAGVFGRSTDTQYF
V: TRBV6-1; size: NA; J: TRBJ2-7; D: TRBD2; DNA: TGTGCCAGCAGGCTTCAAGCGGGAGGGTACGAGCAGTACTTC; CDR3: CASRLQAGGYEQYF
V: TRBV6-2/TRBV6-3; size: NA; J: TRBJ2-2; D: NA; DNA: TGTGCCAGCAGTTACGGGACGGGCGGGCGGGAGCTGTTTTTT; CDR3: CASSYGTGGRELFF
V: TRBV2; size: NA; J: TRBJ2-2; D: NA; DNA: TGTGCCGGCAGTGCGGCGGGGTACACCGGGGAGCTGTTTTTT; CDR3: CAGSAAGYTGELFF
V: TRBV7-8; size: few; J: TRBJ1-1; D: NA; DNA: TGTGCCAGCAGCCTGCTGGGGGGGACCTTGAACACTGAAGCTTTCTTT; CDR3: CASSLLGGTLNTEAFF
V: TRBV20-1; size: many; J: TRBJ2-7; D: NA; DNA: TGCAGTGCTAGGAACCCGACAAACCCCTACGAGCAGTACTTC; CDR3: CSARNPTNPYEQYF
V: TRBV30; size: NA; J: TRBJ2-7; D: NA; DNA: TGTGCCTGGAACCAACAGGGCAAAGACGAGCAGTACTTC; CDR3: CAWNQQGKDEQYF
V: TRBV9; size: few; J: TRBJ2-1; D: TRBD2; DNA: TGTGCCAGCAGCGTTCGACTAGCGGGAGGGACGGGTGAGCAGTTCTTC; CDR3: CASSVRLAGGTGEQFF
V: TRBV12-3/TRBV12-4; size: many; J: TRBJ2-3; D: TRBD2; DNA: TGTGCCACCTTAGCGGGAGTGTGGACAGATACGCAGTATTTT; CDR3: CATLAGVWTDTQYF
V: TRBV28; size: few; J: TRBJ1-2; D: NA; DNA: TGTGCCGGCAGTTTAAGGGGATCTCCCGGCTATGGCTACACCTTC; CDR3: CAGSLRGSPGYGYTF
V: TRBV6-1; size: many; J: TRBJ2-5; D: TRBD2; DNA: TGTGCCAGCAGTGAACCTAGCGGGAGGGCCTTGGAGACCCAGTACTTC; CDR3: CASSEPSGRALETQYF
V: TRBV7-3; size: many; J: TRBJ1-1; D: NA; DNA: TGTGCCAGCAGCTTAATTGGGATGGGGGGCGCAGACACTGAAGCTTTCTTT; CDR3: CASSLIGMGGADTEAFF
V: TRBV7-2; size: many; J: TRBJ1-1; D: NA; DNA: TGTGCCAGCAGCCCCTTAAGGATTAAGGGGATGAACACTGAAGCTTTCTTT; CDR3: CASSPLRIKGMNTEAFF
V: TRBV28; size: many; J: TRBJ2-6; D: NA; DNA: TGTGCCAGCAGCCAACACTCTGGGGCCAACGTCCTGACTTTC; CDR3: CASSQHSGANVLTF
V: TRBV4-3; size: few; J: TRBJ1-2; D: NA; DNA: TGCGCCAGCAGCCACGTAACCGGGACGGCGAACTATGGCTACACCTTC; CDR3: CASSHVTGTANYGYTF
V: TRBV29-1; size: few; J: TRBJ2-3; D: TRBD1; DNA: TGCAGCGTTGAAGATACACGGACAGGGAGGATTTTAGCTAGCACAGATACGCAGTATTTT; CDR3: CSVEDTRTGRILASTDTQYF
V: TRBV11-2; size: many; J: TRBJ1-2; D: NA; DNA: TGTGCCAGCAGTCATGGCCAGGGAAATAGCGGCTACACCTTC; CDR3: CASSHGQGNSGYTF
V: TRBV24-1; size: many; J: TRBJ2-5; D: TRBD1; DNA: TGTGCCACCAGCAACCCGGGACAGGGTCAAGAGACCCAGTACTTC; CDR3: CATSNPGQGQETQYF
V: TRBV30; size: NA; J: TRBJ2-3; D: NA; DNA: TGTGCCTGGACTAGGGCAGGCCGCACAGATACGCAGTATTTT; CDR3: CAWTRAGRTDTQYF
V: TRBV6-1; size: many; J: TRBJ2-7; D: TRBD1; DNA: TGTGCCAGCCGAACCGGGACAGGGGGCGTTTACGAGCAGTACTTC; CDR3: CASRTGTGGVYEQYF
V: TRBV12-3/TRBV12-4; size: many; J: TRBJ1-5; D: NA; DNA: TGTGCCAGCAGCCTTGGAACTAATCAGCCCCAGCATTTT; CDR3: CASSLGTNQPQHF
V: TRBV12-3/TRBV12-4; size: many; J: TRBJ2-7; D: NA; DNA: TGTGCCAGCAGGATCATGGAGTCCTACGAGCAGTACTTC; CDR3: CASRIMESYEQYF
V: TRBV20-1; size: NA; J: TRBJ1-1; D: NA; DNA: TGCAGTGCAAGGGACCTGGAAGGCACTGAAGCTTTCTTT; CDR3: CSARDLEGTEAFF
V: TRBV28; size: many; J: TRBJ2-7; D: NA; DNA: TGTGCCAGCAGCCGGCCTGACATTGCCTACGAGCAGTACTTC; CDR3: CASSRPDIAYEQYF
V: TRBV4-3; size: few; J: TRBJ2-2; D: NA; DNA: TGCGCCAGCAGCCAATCGAACAGGGTTGCCGGGGAGCTGTTTTTT; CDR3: CASSQSNRVAGELFF
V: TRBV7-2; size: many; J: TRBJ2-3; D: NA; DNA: TGTGCCAGCAGCTCCCCGGGAACGCAGTATTTT; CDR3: CASSSPGTQYF
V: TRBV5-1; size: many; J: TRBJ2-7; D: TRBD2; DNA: TGCGCCAGCAGCTTGTGGGGACTAACGAACCGTCGATCCTACGAGCAGTACTTC; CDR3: CASSLWGLTNRRSYEQYF